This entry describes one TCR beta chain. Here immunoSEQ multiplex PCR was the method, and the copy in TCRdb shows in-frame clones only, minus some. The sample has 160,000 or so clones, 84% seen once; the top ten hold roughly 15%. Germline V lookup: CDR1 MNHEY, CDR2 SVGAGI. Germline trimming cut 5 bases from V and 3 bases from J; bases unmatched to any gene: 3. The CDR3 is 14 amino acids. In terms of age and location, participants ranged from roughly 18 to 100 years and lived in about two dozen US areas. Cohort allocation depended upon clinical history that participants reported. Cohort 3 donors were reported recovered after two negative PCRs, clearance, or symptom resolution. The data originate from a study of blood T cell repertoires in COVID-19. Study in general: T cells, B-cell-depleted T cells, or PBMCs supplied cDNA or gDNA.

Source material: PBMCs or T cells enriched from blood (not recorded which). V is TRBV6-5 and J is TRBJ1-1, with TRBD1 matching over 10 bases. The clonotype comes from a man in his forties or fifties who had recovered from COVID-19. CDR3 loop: CASSKDRGDTEAFF. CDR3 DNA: TGTGCCAGCAGTAAGGACAGGGGGGACACTGAAGCTTTCTTT.